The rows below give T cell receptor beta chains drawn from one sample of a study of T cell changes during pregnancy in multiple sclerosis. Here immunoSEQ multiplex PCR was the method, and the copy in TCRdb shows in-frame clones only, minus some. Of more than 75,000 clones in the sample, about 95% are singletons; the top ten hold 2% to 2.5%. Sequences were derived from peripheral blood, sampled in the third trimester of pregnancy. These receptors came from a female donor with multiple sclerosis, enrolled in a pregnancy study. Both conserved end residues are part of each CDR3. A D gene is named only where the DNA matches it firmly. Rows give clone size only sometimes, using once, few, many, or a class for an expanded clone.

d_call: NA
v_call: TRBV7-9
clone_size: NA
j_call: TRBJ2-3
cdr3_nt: TGTGCCAGCAGCCGGGACTCCACAGATACGCAGTATTTT
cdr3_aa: CASSRDSTDTQYF

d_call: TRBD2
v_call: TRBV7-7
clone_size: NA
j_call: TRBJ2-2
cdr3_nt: TGTGCTAGCAGCCTCGGTACTAGCGGTCCCGGGGAGCTGTTTTTT
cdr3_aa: CASSLGTSGPGELFF

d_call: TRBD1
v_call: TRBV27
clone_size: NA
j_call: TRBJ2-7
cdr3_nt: TGTGCCAGCAGGAAGGGACAGGGGGCGCGGGAGCAGTACTTC
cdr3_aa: CASRKGQGAREQYF

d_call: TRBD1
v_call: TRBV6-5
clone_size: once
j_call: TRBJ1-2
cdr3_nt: TGTGCCAGCAGTTACATGGGACAGAACTATGGCTACACCTTC
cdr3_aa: CASSYMGQNYGYTF

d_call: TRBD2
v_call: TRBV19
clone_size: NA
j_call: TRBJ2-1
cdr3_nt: TGTGCCAGTAGTATGTGGCTAGCGGGGGGTCCCTACAATGAGCAGTTCTTC
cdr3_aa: CASSMWLAGGPYNEQFF

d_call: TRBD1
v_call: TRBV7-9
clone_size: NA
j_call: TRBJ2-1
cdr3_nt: TGTGCCAGCAGCTGGACAGGGGATGAGCAGTTCTTC
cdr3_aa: CASSWTGDEQFF

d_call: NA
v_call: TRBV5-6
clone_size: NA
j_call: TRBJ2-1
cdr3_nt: TGTGCCAGCAGCTTTGGGGGGGCGCCAAAAGATGAGCAGTTCTTC
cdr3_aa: CASSFGGAPKDEQFF

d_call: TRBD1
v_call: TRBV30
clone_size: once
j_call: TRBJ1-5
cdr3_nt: TGTGCCTGGAGTGTACTCAGGGGGCTCAATCAGCCCCAGCATTTT
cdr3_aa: CAWSVLRGLNQPQHF

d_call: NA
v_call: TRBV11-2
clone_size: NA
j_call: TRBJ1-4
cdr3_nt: TGTGCCAGCAGCTTACACCAGGGGATCGAAAAACTGTTTTTT
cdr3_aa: CASSLHQGIEKLFF

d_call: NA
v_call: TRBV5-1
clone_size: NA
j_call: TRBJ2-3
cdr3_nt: TGCGCCAGCAGCTTGGCCGGGGGAGATACGCAGTATTTT
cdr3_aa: CASSLAGGDTQYF

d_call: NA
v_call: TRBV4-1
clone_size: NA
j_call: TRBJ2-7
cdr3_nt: TGCGCCAGCAGCCAAGATCCTACAGGGTCCTACGAGCAGTACTTC
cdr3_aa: CASSQDPTGSYEQYF

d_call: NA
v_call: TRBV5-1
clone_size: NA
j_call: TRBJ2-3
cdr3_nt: TGCGCCAGCAGCTTGGGACTAGATATTAATACAGATACGCAGTATTTT
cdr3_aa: CASSLGLDINTDTQYF

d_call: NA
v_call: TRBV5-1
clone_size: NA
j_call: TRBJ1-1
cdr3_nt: TGCGCCAGCAGCTTGGGGAGCATGAACACTGAAGCTTTCTTT
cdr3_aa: CASSLGSMNTEAFF

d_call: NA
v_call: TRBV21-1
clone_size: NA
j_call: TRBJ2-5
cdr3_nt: TGTGCCAGCAGCAAAGTAACTCCGGGACTAGCGGGGGAAGAGACCCAGTACTTC
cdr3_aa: CASSKVTPGLAGEETQYF

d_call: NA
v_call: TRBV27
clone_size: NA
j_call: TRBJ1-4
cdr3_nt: TGTGCCAGCACCCCTAGGGGAACAACTAATGAAAAACTGTTTTTT
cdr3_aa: CASTPRGTTNEKLFF

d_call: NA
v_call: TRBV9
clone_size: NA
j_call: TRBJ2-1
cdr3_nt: TGTGCCAGCAGCGGAGGACTACCGGTTTCGACTGAGCAGTTCTTC
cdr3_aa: CASSGGLPVSTEQFF

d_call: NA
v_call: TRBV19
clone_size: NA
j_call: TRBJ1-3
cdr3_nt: TGTGCCAGTAGTATTACAACTGGAAACACCATATATTTT
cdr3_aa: CASSITTGNTIYF

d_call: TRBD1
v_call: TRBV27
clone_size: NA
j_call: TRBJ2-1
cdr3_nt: TGTGCCAGCGGACAGGGTGCCTACAATGAGCAGTTCTTC
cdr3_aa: CASGQGAYNEQFF